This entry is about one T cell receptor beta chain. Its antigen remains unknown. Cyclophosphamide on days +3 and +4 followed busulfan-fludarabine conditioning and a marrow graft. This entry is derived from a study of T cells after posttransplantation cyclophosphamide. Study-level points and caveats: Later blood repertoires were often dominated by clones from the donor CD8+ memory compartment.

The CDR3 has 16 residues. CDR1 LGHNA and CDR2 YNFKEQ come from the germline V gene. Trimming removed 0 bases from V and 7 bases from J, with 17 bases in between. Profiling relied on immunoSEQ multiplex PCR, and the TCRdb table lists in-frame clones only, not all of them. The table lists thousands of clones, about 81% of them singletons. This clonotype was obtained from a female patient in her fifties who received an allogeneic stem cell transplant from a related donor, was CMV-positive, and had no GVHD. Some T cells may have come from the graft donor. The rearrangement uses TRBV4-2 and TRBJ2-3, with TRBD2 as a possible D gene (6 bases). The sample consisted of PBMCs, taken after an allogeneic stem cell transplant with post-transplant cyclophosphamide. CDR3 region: CASSQEGASEENTQYF. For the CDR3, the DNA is TGTGCCAGCAGCCAAGAAGGGGCTAGCGAGGAAAATACGCAGTATTTT.